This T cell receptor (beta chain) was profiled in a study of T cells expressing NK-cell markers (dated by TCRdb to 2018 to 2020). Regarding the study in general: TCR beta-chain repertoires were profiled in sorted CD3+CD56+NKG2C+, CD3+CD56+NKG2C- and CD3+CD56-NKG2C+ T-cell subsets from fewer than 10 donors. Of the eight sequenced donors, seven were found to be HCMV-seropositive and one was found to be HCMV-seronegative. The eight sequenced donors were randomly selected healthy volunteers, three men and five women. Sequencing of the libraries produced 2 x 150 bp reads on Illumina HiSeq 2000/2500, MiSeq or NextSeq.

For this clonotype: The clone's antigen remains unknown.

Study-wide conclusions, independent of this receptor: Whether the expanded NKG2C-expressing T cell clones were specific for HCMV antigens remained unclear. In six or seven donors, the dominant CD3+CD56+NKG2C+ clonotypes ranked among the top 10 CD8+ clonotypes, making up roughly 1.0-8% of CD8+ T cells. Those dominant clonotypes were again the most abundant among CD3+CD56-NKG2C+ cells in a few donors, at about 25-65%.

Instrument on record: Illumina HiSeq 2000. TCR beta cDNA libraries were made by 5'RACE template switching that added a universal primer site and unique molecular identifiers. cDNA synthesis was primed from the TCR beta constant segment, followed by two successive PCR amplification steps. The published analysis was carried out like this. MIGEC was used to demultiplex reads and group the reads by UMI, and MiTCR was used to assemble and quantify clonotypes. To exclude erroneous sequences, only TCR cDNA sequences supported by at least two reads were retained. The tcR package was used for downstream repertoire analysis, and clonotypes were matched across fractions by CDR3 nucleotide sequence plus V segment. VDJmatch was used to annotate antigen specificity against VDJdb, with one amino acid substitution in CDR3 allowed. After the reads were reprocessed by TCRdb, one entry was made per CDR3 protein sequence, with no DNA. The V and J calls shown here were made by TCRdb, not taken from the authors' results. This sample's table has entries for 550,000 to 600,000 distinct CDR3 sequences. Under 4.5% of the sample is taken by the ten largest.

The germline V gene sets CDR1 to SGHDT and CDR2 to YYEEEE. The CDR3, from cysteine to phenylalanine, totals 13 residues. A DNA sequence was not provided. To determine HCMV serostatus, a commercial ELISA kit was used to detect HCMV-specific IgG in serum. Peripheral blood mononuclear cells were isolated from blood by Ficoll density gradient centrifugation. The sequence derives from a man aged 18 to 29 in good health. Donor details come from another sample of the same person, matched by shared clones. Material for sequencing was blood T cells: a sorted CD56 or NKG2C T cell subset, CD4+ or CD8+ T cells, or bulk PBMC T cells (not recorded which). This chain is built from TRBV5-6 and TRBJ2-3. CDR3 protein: CASSFRNSETQYF.